Following are 22 T cell receptor beta chains from one sample sequenced in a study of blood T cell repertoires in COVID-19. Sequencing used immunoSEQ multiplex PCR; TCRdb keeps in-frame clones, though not all of them. Of 110,000 to 150,000 clones listed, around four fifths are singletons. Input material: peripheral blood. Every receptor here comes from a woman aged 80 or over with acute or convalescent COVID-19.

This chain joins TRBV6-5 and TRBJ1-5, with 8 bases aligning to TRBD1. Trimming at V came to 5 bases and at J to 7 bases, leaving 7 bases not matched to a gene. Looked up from germline, CDR1 is MNHEY and CDR2 is SVGAGI. The CDR3 has 14 residues. The DNA of the CDR3 is TGTGCCAGCAGTAATACAGGGGGTTGGCAGCCCCAGCATTTT. Amino acids: CASSNTGGWQPQHF.

The rearrangement uses TRBV28 and TRBJ2-7; D might be TRBD2 (6 bases). Germline values: CDR1 MDHEN, CDR2 SYDVKM. V dropped 2 bases and J dropped 9 bases, with 17 bases sitting between them. CDR3 size: 14 residues. DNA for the CDR3: TGTGCCAGCAGTTTACCGTATGAGCGGGCTATGCAGTACTTC. It translates to CASSLPYERAMQYF.

The V and J genes are TRBV10-3 and TRBJ1-6, with D possibly TRBD1 on 6 matching bases. This CDR3 is built from 14 residues. CDR1 is ENHRY, CDR2 SYGVKD, per germline. Trimming pared 6 bases from V and 10 bases from J, leaving 16 bases between. DNA of the CDR3: TGTGCCATCAGCCCCGGCAGGGACAAGTCACCCCTCCACTTT. Its protein is CAISPGRDKSPLHF.

The chain uses TRBV7-9 and TRBJ2-3, with D possibly TRBD2 on 6 matching bases. CDR1 and CDR2 from the germline V gene are SEHNR and FQNEAQ (reference sequence). This CDR3 has 15 residues. Trimming removed 2 bases at V and 4 bases at J, with 13 bases between. CDR3 region: CASSLMGGEADTQYF. CDR3 DNA: TGTGCCAGCAGCTTAATGGGCGGGGAGGCAGATACGCAGTATTTT. The complete variable domain, with remaining parts taken from reference TRBV7-9 and TRBJ2-3, reads DTGVSQNPRHKITKRGQNVTFRCDPISEHNRLYWYRQTLGQGPEFLTYFQNEAQLEKSRLLSDRFSAERPKGSFSTLEIQRTEQGDSAMYLCASSLMGGEADTQYFGPGTRLTVL.

This rearrangement joins TRBV11-3 to TRBJ2-7; tentative D call: TRBD1 (6 bases). V was trimmed by 5 bases and J by 4 bases, leaving 9 bases between them. The CDR3 has 12 residues. Germline lookup yields CDR1 SGHNT and CDR2 YENEEA. In nucleotides, the CDR3 is TGTGCCAGCAGCGTCACAGGGTACGAGCAGTACTTC. Protein: CASSVTGYEQYF.

The rearrangement links TRBV4-1 to TRBJ2-1, with D possibly being TRBD1 (6 bases). Germline CDR1 and CDR2: MGHRA and YSYEKL. The CDR3 contains 16 residues. The V end lost 3 bases, the J end lost 3 bases, and 15 bases lay between the germline ends. CDR3 DNA sequence: TGCGCCAGCAGCCAGCCCCTGACAGGTGGCTACAATGAGCAGTTCTTC. Its protein is CASSQPLTGGYNEQFF.

J is TRBJ2-3 and V is TRBV7-3; TRBD2 aligns across 12 bases. This CDR3 contains 17 residues. Germline CDR1 reads SGHTA; CDR2 reads FQGTGA. J was trimmed by 1 base and V by 5 bases; bases with no gene match: 7. CDR3 in amino acids: CASSPGTSGRRTDTQYF. DNA for the CDR3: TGTGCCAGCAGCCCAGGGACTAGCGGGCGTCGCACAGATACGCAGTATTTT. Drawing the rest from reference TRBV7-3 and TRBJ2-3, the complete variable domain is GAGVSQTPSNKVTEKGKYVELRCDPISGHTALYWYRQSLGQGPEFLIYFQGTGAADDSGLPNDRFFAVRPEGSVSTLKIQRTERGDSAVYLCASSPGTSGRRTDTQYFGPGTRLTVL.

CDR3: CASSSDYSYEQYF. The CDR3, as DNA: TGTGCCAGCAGTTCTGACTACTCCTACGAGCAGTACTTC. This chain joins TRBV12-3 or TRBV12-4 and TRBJ2-7; D is perhaps TRBD2 (5 bases). The CDR3 spans 13 residues. Trimming took off 4 bases at V and 0 bases at J, with 7 bases between the two ends.

The V gene is TRBV2, the J gene TRBJ1-2, with 7 bases lining up with TRBD1. Germline assignment: CDR1 SNHLY and CDR2 FYNNEI. The V segment lost 6 bases and the J segment 6 bases; nucleotides outside the gene matches: 7. The CDR3 length is 13 residues. CDR3: CASSATGTHGYTF. CDR3 in DNA: TGTGCCAGCAGCGCGACAGGGACCCATGGCTACACCTTC.

This clone has more than one count but fewer than ten. The rearrangement uses TRBV19 and TRBJ2-1; 7 bases are shared with TRBD2. The CDR3 extends over 14 amino acids. Trimming took 5 bases from V and 4 from J; bases not matched to a gene: 5. Germline CDR1 is LNHDA and CDR2 is SQIVND (reference sequence). The CDR3 loop reads CASSQGGGYNEQFF. In nucleotides, the CDR3 is TGTGCCAGTAGTCAGGGCGGGGGTTACAATGAGCAGTTCTTC.

The chain employs TRBV6-5 and TRBJ1-5, with D tentatively TRBD1 (5 bases). Germline-derived CDR1 and CDR2 are MNHEY and SVGAGI. The V end was cut by 2 bases, the J end by 3 bases, with 8 bases between. The CDR3 is 14 residues long. In DNA form, the CDR3 reads TGTGCCAGCAGTTACCGGGGGGACAATCAGCCCCAGCATTTT. Amino acid sequence: CASSYRGDNQPQHF.

This rearrangement joins TRBV28 to TRBJ2-3, with 7 bases identical to TRBD2. The CDR3 runs to 15 residues. With 11 bases clipped from V and 0 bases from J, the junction kept 11 bases outside the gene matches. Per germline, CDR1 MDHEN and CDR2 SYDVKM. As DNA, the CDR3 is TGTGCCGGAAACAAGGGTAGCGGGAGCACAGATACGCAGTATTTT. This sequence encodes CAGNKGSGSTDTQYF.

The chain employs TRBV9 and TRBJ1-2; no firm D call. V gave up 7 bases and J gave up 8 bases, with 15 bases separating them. CDR1 and CDR2 (germline): SGDLS, YYNGEE. This CDR3 has 12 amino acids. The CDR3 nucleotides read TGTGCCAGCCGGGCGCCGGGCGGGGGCTACACCTTC. Protein: CASRAPGGGYTF.

The V and J genes are TRBV27 and TRBJ2-7; maybe TRBD2 (5 bases). The CDR3 is 14 amino acids. V was cut by 6 bases and J by 0 bases, with 12 bases left in between. Germline CDR1 and CDR2: MNHEY and SMNVEV (reference sequence). CDR3 DNA: TGTGCCAGCAGGACGTTCGGAGGCTCCTACGAGCAGTACTTC. Its protein is CASRTFGGSYEQYF.

Only one count was recorded for this clone. The chain carries TRBV21-1 and TRBJ2-1; TRBD1 reflects the table's D call only, with no check against the DNA. TRBV21-1 is designated a pseudogene. This CDR3 has 16 residues. The CDR3 sequence: CASSTRGNPRVNEQFF. Here the CDR3 DNA reads TGTGCCAGCAGCACTCGAGGCAATCCCAGGGTAAATGAGCAGTTCTTC.

Only a few counts were recorded for this clone. This chain uses TRBV7-9 with TRBJ1-1; D is unresolved. Germline CDR1 is SEHNR and CDR2 is FQNEAQ (reference sequence). The CDR3 sequence is 16 residues long. Trimming removed 3 bases at V and 0 bases at J, with 14 bases between. CDR3 region: CASSFNTAPMNTEAFF. The CDR3 bases are TGTGCCAGCAGCTTCAATACAGCACCCATGAACACTGAAGCTTTCTTT.

This clone was picked up one time. This chain connects TRBV7-2 to TRBJ2-5; 7 bases are shared with TRBD2. CDR1 is SGHTA and CDR2 is FQGNSA in the germline V gene. J lost 2 bases, V lost 5 bases, and 5 bases had no gene match. The CDR3 length is 14 residues. CDR3 in amino acids: CASSVMRGQETQYF. The CDR3 DNA reads as TGTGCCAGCAGCGTGATGCGGGGGCAAGAGACCCAGTACTTC. Full variable domain (rest looked up from reference TRBV7-2 and TRBJ2-5): GAGVSQSPSNKVTEKGKDVELRCDPISGHTALYWYRQSLGQGLEFLIYFQGNSAPDKSGLPSDRFSAERTGGSVSTLTIQRTQQEDSAVYLCASSVMRGQETQYFGPGTRLLVL.

This chain joins TRBV4-1 and TRBJ1-1; D remains ambiguous. The CDR3 loop spans 15 amino acids. Per germline, CDR1 MGHRA and CDR2 YSYEKL. V was shortened by 1 base and J by 0 bases, with 9 bases between the two germline ends. The CDR3 DNA reads TGCGCCAGCAGCCAAGGGGCCGGCATGAACACTGAAGCTTTCTTT. Translated, it gives CASSQGAGMNTEAFF.

The chain recombines TRBV4-2 with TRBJ2-2; TRBD2 matches 8 bases. The V and J ends lost 4 bases and 7 bases, in that order; junction bases with no gene match: 14. Germline-derived CDR1 and CDR2 are LGHNA and YNFKEQ. CDR3 length: 17 amino acids. The CDR3 nucleotides read TGTGCCAGCAGCCTCCATCCCGGGCGGGAGGTACTCGGGGAGCTGTTTTTT. Translated: CASSLHPGREVLGELFF.

The chain combines TRBV7-9 with TRBJ1-2; TRBD1 might be the D (6 bases). The V gene's germline CDR1 is SEHNR and CDR2 FQNEAQ (reference sequence). The length of the CDR3 is 15 residues. V lost 8 bases and J lost 2, with 18 bases in between. The CDR3 spells CASSPAGDENYGYTF. The CDR3 nucleotides read TGTGCCAGCTCACCGGCAGGGGACGAGAACTATGGCTACACCTTC.

The rearrangement uses TRBV4-1 and TRBJ2-7; TRBD1 is a possible D gene (6 bases). Germline assignment: CDR1 MGHRA and CDR2 YSYEKL. The V end lost 5 bases, the J end lost 4 bases, and 21 bases lay between the germline ends. The CDR3 spans 16 residues. DNA for the CDR3: TGCGCCAGCAGCTCCTACAGGGAAGGAAGGTCTTACGAGCAGTACTTC. Its protein product is CASSSYREGRSYEQYF.

This chain connects TRBV19 to TRBJ2-6, with 7 bases fitting TRBD1. Germline V CDR1 and CDR2: LNHDA, SQIVND (reference sequence). V gave up 9 bases and J gave up 3 bases; unmatched junction bases: 5. The CDR3 covers 14 residues. CDR3 nucleotide sequence: TGTGCCAGCCAAGGGGGCGGTGGGGCCAACGTCCTGACTTTC. It translates to CASQGGGGANVLTF.